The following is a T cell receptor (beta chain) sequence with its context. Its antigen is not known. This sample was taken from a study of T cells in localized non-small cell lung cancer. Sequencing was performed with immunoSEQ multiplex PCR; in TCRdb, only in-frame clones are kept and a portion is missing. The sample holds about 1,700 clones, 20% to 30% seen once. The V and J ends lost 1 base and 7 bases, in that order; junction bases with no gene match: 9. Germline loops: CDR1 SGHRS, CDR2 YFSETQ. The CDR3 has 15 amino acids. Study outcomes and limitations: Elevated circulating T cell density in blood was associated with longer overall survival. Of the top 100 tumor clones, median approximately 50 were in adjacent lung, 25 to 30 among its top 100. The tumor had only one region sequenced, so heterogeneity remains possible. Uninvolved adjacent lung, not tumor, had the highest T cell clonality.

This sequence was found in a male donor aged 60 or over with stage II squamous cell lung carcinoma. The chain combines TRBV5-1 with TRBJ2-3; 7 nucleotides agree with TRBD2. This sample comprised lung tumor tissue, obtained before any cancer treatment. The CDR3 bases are TGCGCCAGCAGCTTGAGCGGGACTACTAAACATACGCAGTATTTT. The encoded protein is CASSLSGTTKHTQYF.